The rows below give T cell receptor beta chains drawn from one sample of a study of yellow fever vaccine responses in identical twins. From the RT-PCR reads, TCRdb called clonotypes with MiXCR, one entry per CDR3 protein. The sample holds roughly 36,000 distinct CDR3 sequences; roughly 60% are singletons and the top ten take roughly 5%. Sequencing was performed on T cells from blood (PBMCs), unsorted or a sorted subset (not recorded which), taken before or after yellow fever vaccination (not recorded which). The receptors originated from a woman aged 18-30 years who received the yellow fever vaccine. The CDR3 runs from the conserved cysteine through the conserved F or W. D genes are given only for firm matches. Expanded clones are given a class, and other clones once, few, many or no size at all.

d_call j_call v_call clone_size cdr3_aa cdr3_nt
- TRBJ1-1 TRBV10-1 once CASSGRTNTEAFF TGCGCCAGCAGTGGACGGACGAACACTGAAGCTTTCTTT
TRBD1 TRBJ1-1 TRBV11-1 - CASSLADRGPEAFF TGTGCCAGCAGCTTAGCCGACAGGGGCCCTGAAGCTTTCTTT
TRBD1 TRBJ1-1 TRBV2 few CASSKRDSLRATEAFF TGTGCCAGCAGTAAGAGGGACAGTCTAAGGGCGACTGAAGCTTTCTTT
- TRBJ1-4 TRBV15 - CATSSSLAPNEKLFF TGTGCCACCAGCAGCAGTTTAGCACCTAATGAAAAACTGTTTTTT
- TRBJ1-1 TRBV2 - CASSEAGVSTEAFF TGTGCCAGCAGTGAAGCAGGGGTGAGCACTGAAGCTTTCTTT
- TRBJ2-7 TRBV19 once CASAPTPHEQYF TGTGCCAGTGCCCCCACCCCCCACGAGCAGTACTTC
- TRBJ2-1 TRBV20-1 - CSARVLVAPDNEQFF TGCAGTGCTAGAGTTCTAGTCGCCCCCGACAATGAGCAGTTCTTC
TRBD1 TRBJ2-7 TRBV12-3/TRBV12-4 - CASTGQGTYEQYF TGTGCCAGCACAGGACAGGGGACCTACGAGCAGTACTTC
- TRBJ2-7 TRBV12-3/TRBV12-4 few CASSPDNYEQYF TGTGCCAGCAGTCCCGACAACTACGAGCAGTACTTC
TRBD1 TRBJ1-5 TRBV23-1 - CASSQFVTGDYSNQPQHF TGCGCCAGCAGTCAATTCGTAACAGGGGATTATAGCAATCAGCCCCAGCATTTT
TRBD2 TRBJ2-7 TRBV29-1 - CSVGAGGSYEQYF TGCAGCGTTGGAGCGGGAGGGTCCTACGAGCAGTACTTC
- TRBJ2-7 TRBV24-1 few CATSDPDTYEQYF TGTGCCACCAGTGACCCAGACACCTACGAGCAGTACTTC
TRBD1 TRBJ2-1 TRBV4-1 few CASSFTGGYNEQFF TGCGCCAGCAGTTTTACAGGGGGTTACAATGAGCAGTTCTTC
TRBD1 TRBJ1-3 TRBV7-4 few CASSSGTAPGNTIYF TGTGCCAGCAGCTCAGGGACAGCCCCAGGAAACACCATATATTTT
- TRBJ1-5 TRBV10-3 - CAISGGTWGSAQHF TGTGCCATCAGTGGGGGGACCTGGGGTTCTGCCCAGCATTTT
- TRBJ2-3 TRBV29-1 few CSVVEVAQYF TGCAGCGTTGTAGAAGTTGCGCAGTATTTT
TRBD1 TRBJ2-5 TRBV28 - CASFRQGDETQYF TGTGCCAGCTTTAGACAGGGAGATGAGACCCAGTACTTC
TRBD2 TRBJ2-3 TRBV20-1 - CSATSGGGTDTQYF TGCAGTGCCACGAGCGGGGGGGGCACAGATACGCAGTATTTT
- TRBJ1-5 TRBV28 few CASSLTRGQPQHF TGTGCCAGCAGTTTAACTAGGGGCCAGCCCCAGCATTTT
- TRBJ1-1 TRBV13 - CASTLGLMNTEAFF TGTGCCAGCACCTTGGGACTGATGAACACTGAAGCTTTCTTT
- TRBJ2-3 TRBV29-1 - CSAGRGSGTDTQYF TGCAGCGCCGGTCGGGGTAGCGGCACAGATACGCAGTATTTT
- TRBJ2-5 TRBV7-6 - CASSSPVGVRETQYF TGTGCCAGCAGCTCACCGGTGGGGGTGCGAGAGACCCAGTACTTC
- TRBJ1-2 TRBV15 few CATSREIGYGYTF TGTGCCACCAGCAGGGAGATCGGCTATGGCTACACCTTC
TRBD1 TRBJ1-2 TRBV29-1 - CAIPGQGPHGYTF TGCGCTATCCCGGGACAGGGTCCTCATGGCTACACCTTC
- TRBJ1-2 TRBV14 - CASSQLTNYGYTF TGTGCCAGCAGCCAGTTAACTAACTATGGCTACACCTTC
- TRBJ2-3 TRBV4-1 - CASSQGGGGGTDTQYF TGCGCCAGCAGCCAAGGAGGGGGGGGAGGCACAGATACGCAGTATTTT
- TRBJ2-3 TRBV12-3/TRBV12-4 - CASRLLATDTQYF TGTGCCAGCAGGCTCCTGGCCACAGATACGCAGTATTTT
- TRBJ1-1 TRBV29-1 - CSVKQGGWTEAFF TGCAGCGTTAAACAGGGTGGTTGGACTGAAGCTTTCTTT